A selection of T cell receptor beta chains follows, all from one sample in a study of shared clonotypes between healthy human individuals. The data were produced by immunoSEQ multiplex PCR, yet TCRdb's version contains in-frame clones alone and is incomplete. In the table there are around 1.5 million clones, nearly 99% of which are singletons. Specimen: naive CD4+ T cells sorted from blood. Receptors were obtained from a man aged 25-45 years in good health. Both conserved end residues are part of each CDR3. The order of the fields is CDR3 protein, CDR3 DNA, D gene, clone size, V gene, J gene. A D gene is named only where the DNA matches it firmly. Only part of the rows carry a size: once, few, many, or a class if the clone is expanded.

CDR3: CASSLDPGLVVRGTQYF
DNA: TGCGCCAGCAGCTTGGACCCTGGACTAGTGGTAAGAGGGACCCAGTACTTC
D: TRBD2
size: .
V: TRBV5-1
J: TRBJ2-5

CDR3: CASSWGRAGTLTGELFF
DNA: TGTGCCAGCAGCTGGGGGAGGGCCGGGACTCTCACCGGGGAGCTGTTTTTT
D: TRBD2
size: .
V: TRBV7-9
J: TRBJ2-2

CDR3: CASSLSAGGSAYEQYF
DNA: TGTGCCAGCAGCTTGTCGGCAGGGGGATCGGCCTACGAGCAGTACTTC
D: TRBD1
size: once
V: TRBV5-4
J: TRBJ2-7

CDR3: CASRYSRTLNTEAFF
DNA: TGTGCCAGCAGGTATTCCAGGACTTTGAACACTGAAGCTTTCTTT
D: .
size: .
V: TRBV28
J: TRBJ1-1

CDR3: CAIGDRERSGNTIYF
DNA: TGTGCCATCGGAGACAGGGAACGCTCCGGAAACACCATATATTTT
D: TRBD1
size: .
V: TRBV10-3
J: TRBJ1-3

CDR3: CATSVLAGRGNQPQHF
DNA: TGTGCCACCAGCGTTCTGGCAGGAAGGGGGAATCAGCCCCAGCATTTT
D: .
size: .
V: TRBV15
J: TRBJ1-5

CDR3: CASSSLGAPANEQFF
DNA: TGTGCCAGCAGCTCGTTAGGGGCCCCAGCCAATGAGCAGTTCTTC
D: .
size: .
V: TRBV11-3
J: TRBJ2-1

CDR3: CASSIGRGLSNQPQHF
DNA: TGTGCCAGTAGTATAGGCAGGGGGCTTAGCAATCAGCCCCAGCATTTT
D: TRBD1
size: .
V: TRBV19
J: TRBJ1-5

CDR3: CASSLVRTAYGYTF
DNA: TGTGCCAGCAGCTTGGTAAGGACGGCTTATGGCTACACCTTC
D: .
size: .
V: TRBV5-6
J: TRBJ1-2

CDR3: CASSHDSPGQPQHF
DNA: TGTGCCAGCAGCCATGACAGCCCGGGCCAGCCCCAGCATTTT
D: .
size: .
V: TRBV7-2
J: TRBJ1-5

CDR3: CSVPPTGPNYEQYF
DNA: TGCAGCGTTCCTCCGACAGGGCCCAACTACGAGCAGTACTTC
D: TRBD1
size: .
V: TRBV29-1
J: TRBJ2-7

CDR3: CASSYLTANYGYTF
DNA: TGTGCCAGCAGTTACCTGACAGCTAACTATGGCTACACCTTC
D: .
size: .
V: TRBV6-6
J: TRBJ1-2

CDR3: CASSNKRATYNEQFF
DNA: TGTGCCAGCAGTAACAAGAGGGCGACCTACAATGAGCAGTTCTTC
D: .
size: .
V: TRBV7-6
J: TRBJ2-1

CDR3: CASSSRARKEYF
DNA: TGCGCCAGCAGCTCCCGGGCCCGGAAGGAGTACTTC
D: .
size: .
V: TRBV5-1
J: TRBJ2-7

CDR3: CAWSVSDRGSYSNQPQHF
DNA: TGTGCCTGGAGTGTAAGTGACAGGGGGTCCTATAGCAATCAGCCCCAGCATTTT
D: TRBD1
size: .
V: TRBV30
J: TRBJ1-5

CDR3: CASSLGGGGDEKLFF
DNA: TGCGCCAGCAGCTTGGGCGGCGGGGGCGACGAAAAACTGTTTTTT
D: .
size: .
V: TRBV5-1
J: TRBJ1-4

CDR3: CASSPDTRSEQYF
DNA: TGTGCCAGCTCACCTGATACTAGGAGCGAGCAGTACTTC
D: .
size: .
V: TRBV18
J: TRBJ2-7

CDR3: CASSISSGVYGYTF
DNA: TGTGCCAGTAGTATATCCTCGGGGGTCTATGGCTACACCTTC
D: .
size: .
V: TRBV19
J: TRBJ1-2

CDR3: CASSLTLAGFTDTQYF
DNA: TGCGCCAGCAGCTTGACACTAGCGGGATTCACAGATACGCAGTATTTT
D: TRBD2
size: once
V: TRBV5-1
J: TRBJ2-3

CDR3: CASSPGPGGYTF
DNA: TGTGCCTCCTCGCCCGGGCCGGGTGGCTACACCTTC
D: .
size: .
V: TRBV6-6
J: TRBJ1-2

CDR3: CASSVGQGKETQYF
DNA: TGTGCCAGCAGCGTAGGACAGGGGAAGGAGACCCAGTACTTC
D: TRBD1
size: .
V: TRBV9
J: TRBJ2-5

CDR3: CASSEGEWGNQPQHF
DNA: TGTGCCAGCAGCGAGGGGGAATGGGGCAATCAGCCCCAGCATTTT
D: .
size: .
V: TRBV9
J: TRBJ1-5

CDR3: CAWSRSRKHYNEQFF
DNA: TGTGCCTGGAGCCGGTCGAGAAAACACTACAATGAGCAGTTCTTC
D: .
size: .
V: TRBV30
J: TRBJ2-1

CDR3: CASSLQEGSTGELFF
DNA: TGCGCCAGCAGCTTGCAAGAGGGGTCCACCGGGGAGCTGTTTTTT
D: .
size: .
V: TRBV5-1
J: TRBJ2-2

CDR3: CASSGWIQETQYF
DNA: TGTGCCAGTAGTGGGTGGATCCAAGAGACCCAGTACTTC
D: .
size: once
V: TRBV19
J: TRBJ2-5

CDR3: CASSLGSGPSGSSYNEQFF
DNA: TGTGCCAGCAGCTTAGGTTCCGGGCCGAGCGGGAGCTCCTACAATGAGCAGTTCTTC
D: TRBD2
size: .
V: TRBV11-2
J: TRBJ2-1

CDR3: CASSYSSTSGNTIYF
DNA: TGTGCCAGCAGTTACTCCTCGACATCTGGAAACACCATATATTTT
D: .
size: .
V: TRBV6-5
J: TRBJ1-3

CDR3: CASSFRDRELAEAFF
DNA: TGTGCCAGCAGTTTCAGGGACAGGGAACTGGCTGAAGCTTTCTTT
D: TRBD1
size: .
V: TRBV28
J: TRBJ1-1

CDR3: CASSPGVGTSGYEQYF
DNA: TGTGCCAGCTCACCGGGGGTAGGGACTAGCGGATACGAGCAGTACTTC
D: TRBD2
size: .
V: TRBV18
J: TRBJ2-7

CDR3: CASSLTGTGIRGYTF
DNA: TGTGCCAGCAGCTTGACCGGGACAGGGATACGTGGCTACACCTTC
D: TRBD1
size: .
V: TRBV5-8
J: TRBJ1-2

CDR3: CASSFHAQRNTGELFF
DNA: TGCGCCAGCAGCTTCCATGCCCAACGGAACACCGGGGAGCTGTTTTTT
D: .
size: .
V: TRBV5-1
J: TRBJ2-2

CDR3: CASSLSTVPGLAVAYEQYF
DNA: TGTGCCAGCAGCTTATCGACGGTACCGGGACTAGCGGTCGCCTACGAGCAGTACTTC
D: TRBD2
size: .
V: TRBV11-2
J: TRBJ2-7

CDR3: CASSPFASGANVLTF
DNA: TGTGCCAGCAGCCCCTTTGCCTCTGGGGCCAACGTCCTGACTTTC
D: .
size: once
V: TRBV7-3
J: TRBJ2-6

CDR3: CASSQVGLAGKETQYF
DNA: TGCGCCAGCAGTCAAGTTGGACTAGCGGGAAAAGAGACCCAGTACTTC
D: TRBD2
size: once
V: TRBV4-1
J: TRBJ2-5

CDR3: CATSKGQMGSYEQYF
DNA: TGTGCCACCAGCAAAGGACAGATGGGATCCTACGAGCAGTACTTC
D: .
size: .
V: TRBV15
J: TRBJ2-7

CDR3: CAWSVGTLVEGELFF
DNA: TGTGCCTGGAGTGTAGGGACATTGGTAGAAGGGGAGCTGTTTTTT
D: .
size: once
V: TRBV30
J: TRBJ2-2

CDR3: CASSPLRGNQPQHF
DNA: TGTGCCAGCAGCCCCCTCAGGGGGAATCAGCCCCAGCATTTT
D: TRBD1
size: .
V: TRBV7-8
J: TRBJ1-5

CDR3: CATSRELSQPQHF
DNA: TGTGCCACCAGCAGAGAATTGAGTCAGCCCCAGCATTTT
D: .
size: .
V: TRBV15
J: TRBJ1-5

CDR3: CASKPGPLSDEQYF
DNA: TGTGCCAGCAAACCCGGGCCTCTCTCTGACGAGCAGTACTTC
D: .
size: .
V: TRBV5-5
J: TRBJ2-7

CDR3: CASSPPTGRSYEQYF
DNA: TGTGCCAGTAGTCCACCTACAGGGAGATCCTACGAGCAGTACTTC
D: .
size: once
V: TRBV19
J: TRBJ2-7

CDR3: CASSLAGRSSYNEQFF
DNA: TGTGCCAGCAGCTTAGCGGGCCGCAGCTCCTACAATGAGCAGTTCTTC
D: .
size: .
V: TRBV7-2
J: TRBJ2-1

CDR3: CASSPWTWGNTGELFF
DNA: TGTGCCAGCAGCCCGTGGACTTGGGGAAACACCGGGGAGCTGTTTTTT
D: .
size: .
V: TRBV7-2
J: TRBJ2-2